This entry lists 11 T cell receptor beta chains sequenced from one sample in a study of cytomegalovirus exposure and HLA in healthy donors. Vbeta (60) and Jbeta (13) primers were used in the PCR. Method: immunoSEQ multiplex PCR; TCRdb's copy keeps in-frame clones and lacks some. The profile covers 200,000 to 250,000 clones, with 75% to 80% appearing a single time and around 1.8% taken by the ten largest. Sequencing used PBMCs. The origin of the receptors is a man younger than 30 in good health and CMV-seronegative.

V is TRBV18 and J is TRBJ1-1; 7 bases line up with TRBD1. This CDR3 has 13 residues. Germline lookup yields CDR1 KGHSH and CDR2 LQKENI. The V and J ends lost 6 bases and 3 bases, in that order; junction bases with no gene match: 4. The DNA for the CDR3 is TGTGCCAGCTCTTCAGACAGGGACACTGAAGCTTTCTTT. As protein: CASSSDRDTEAFF.

The genes are TRBV5-6 and TRBJ2-5; tentatively, D is TRBD1 (6 bases). Trimming cost V 3 bases and J 3 bases, with 12 bases left between them. Germline CDR1 SGHDT, CDR2 YYEEEE. This CDR3 spans 14 amino acids. The CDR3 loop is CASSSGQYEETQYF. The CDR3 DNA reads as TGTGCCAGCAGCTCCGGACAGTACGAAGAGACCCAGTACTTC. Filled out from reference TRBV5-6 and TRBJ2-5, the complete variable domain reads DAGVTQSPTHLIKTRGQQVTLRCSPKSGHDTVSWYQQALGQGPQFIFQYYEEEERQRGNFPDRFSGHQFPNYSSELNVNALLLGDSALYLCASSSGQYEETQYFGPGTRLLVL.

The chain employs TRBV6-1 and TRBJ2-3, with D maybe TRBD2 (6 bases). Germline values: CDR1 MNHNS, CDR2 SASEGT. Trimming shortened V by 7 bases and J by 5 bases, and 13 bases separated the two germline ends. The CDR3 consists of 13 residues. CDR3 residues: CASKAGTEDTQYF. CDR3 bases: TGTGCCAGCAAGGCGGGGACGGAAGATACGCAGTATTTT.

This clone occurred once. The chain couples TRBV7-8 to TRBJ2-5; possible D gene TRBD2, 5 bases. CDR1 and CDR2 (germline): SGHVS, FQNEAQ. This CDR3 spans 12 amino acids. Deletions cut 5 bases from V and 5 bases from J, with 9 bases between. The CDR3 DNA sequence: TGTGCCAGCAGCCCCCGGAGGGAGACCCAGTACTTC. Translation: CASSPRRETQYF.

V gene TRBV4-3 combines with J gene TRBJ2-3, with a possible D match to TRBD2 (5 bases). The length of the CDR3 is 13 residues. Looked up from germline, CDR1 is LGHNA and CDR2 is YSLEER. The germline V and J ends were trimmed by 1 base and 7 bases, with 9 bases remaining between them. The CDR3 DNA reads as TGCGCCAGCAGCCAAGTGGGAGTTAATACGCAGTATTTT. Translation gives CASSQVGVNTQYF.

The chain links TRBV7-9 to TRBJ2-1; 8 bases are a match to TRBD2. Looked up from germline, CDR1 is SEHNR and CDR2 is FQNEAQ (reference sequence). Trimming took 5 bases from V and 5 from J; bases not matched to a gene: 11. CDR3 length equals 16 residues. CDR3 DNA sequence: TGTGCCAGCAGCGTCCTTAGCGGGGCACCCCACAATGAGCAGTTCTTC. Encoded protein: CASSVLSGAPHNEQFF.

The rearrangement joins TRBV28 to TRBJ1-1; the match to TRBD1 covers 11 bases. V gave up 0 bases and J gave up 1 base; unmatched junction bases: 4. The CDR3 runs 17 residues. Germline lookup yields CDR1 MDHEN and CDR2 SYDVKM. In DNA form, the CDR3 reads TGTGCCAGCAGTTTATGGGACAGGGGGCGTGAGAACACTGAAGCTTTCTTT. Protein sequence: CASSLWDRGRENTEAFF.

V is TRBV4-3 and J is TRBJ2-5; 7 bases agree with TRBD2. The germline V gene has CDR1 LGHNA and CDR2 YSLEER. V was clipped by 4 bases and J by 0 bases; unmatched bases: 2. The CDR3 contains 14 residues. CDR3 bases: TGCGCCAGCAGCCCGGGACTATACCAAGAGACCCAGTACTTC. It is translated as CASSPGLYQETQYF.

This clone was observed once. The chain recombines TRBV5-1 with TRBJ2-7; TRBD2 aligns across 9 bases. This CDR3 has 16 residues. Germline V gene data show CDR1 as SGHRS and CDR2 as YFSETQ. The trim removed 0 bases at V and 4 bases at J, leaving 8 bases unmatched. The chain's CDR3 is CASSLEISGSGYEQYF. The CDR3 DNA reads as TGCGCCAGCAGCTTGGAGATTAGCGGGAGCGGTTACGAGCAGTACTTC. Based on the CDR3 plus reference TRBV5-1 and TRBJ2-7, the full variable domain is KAGVTQTPRYLIKTRGQQVTLSCSPISGHRSVSWYQQTPGQGLQFLFEYFSETQRNKGNFPGRFSGRQFSNSRSEMNVSTLELGDSALYLCASSLEISGSGYEQYFGPGTRLTVT.

This chain joins TRBV4-3 and TRBJ2-1; maybe TRBD1 (6 bases). CDR3 length: 19 amino acids. Trimming shortened V by 1 base and J by 3 bases, and 22 bases separated the two germline ends. CDR1 LGHNA and CDR2 YSLEER come from the germline V gene. CDR3 sequence: CASSQGGLGTTAHYNEQFF. The CDR3 DNA follows: TGCGCCAGCAGCCAAGGAGGACTGGGGACAACAGCTCACTACAATGAGCAGTTCTTC.

Points on this clone: The junction departs from germline at one end; a sequencing error may be responsible. The rearrangement uses TRBV7-7 and TRBJ2-5, with TRBD1 matching over 9 bases. This CDR3 comprises 14 residues. CDR1 SSHAT and CDR2 FNYEAQ come from the germline V gene (reference sequence). This chain's CDR3 is CASSRGQGLETQYF. In DNA form, the CDR3 reads TGTGCTAGCAGCCGGGGACAGGGATTGGAGACCCAGTACTTC.